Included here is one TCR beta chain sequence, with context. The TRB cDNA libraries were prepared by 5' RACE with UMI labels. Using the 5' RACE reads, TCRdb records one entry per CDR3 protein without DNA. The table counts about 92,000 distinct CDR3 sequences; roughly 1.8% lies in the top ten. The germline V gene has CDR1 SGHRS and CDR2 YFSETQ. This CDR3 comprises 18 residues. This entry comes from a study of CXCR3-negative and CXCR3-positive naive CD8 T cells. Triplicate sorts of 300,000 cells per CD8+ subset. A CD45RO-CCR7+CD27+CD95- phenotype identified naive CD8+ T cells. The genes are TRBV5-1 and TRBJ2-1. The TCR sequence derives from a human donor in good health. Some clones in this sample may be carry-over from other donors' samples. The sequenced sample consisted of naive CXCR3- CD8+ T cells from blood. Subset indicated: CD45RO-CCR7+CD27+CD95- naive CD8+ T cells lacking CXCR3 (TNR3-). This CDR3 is CASSFIIRTSSSYNEQFF.